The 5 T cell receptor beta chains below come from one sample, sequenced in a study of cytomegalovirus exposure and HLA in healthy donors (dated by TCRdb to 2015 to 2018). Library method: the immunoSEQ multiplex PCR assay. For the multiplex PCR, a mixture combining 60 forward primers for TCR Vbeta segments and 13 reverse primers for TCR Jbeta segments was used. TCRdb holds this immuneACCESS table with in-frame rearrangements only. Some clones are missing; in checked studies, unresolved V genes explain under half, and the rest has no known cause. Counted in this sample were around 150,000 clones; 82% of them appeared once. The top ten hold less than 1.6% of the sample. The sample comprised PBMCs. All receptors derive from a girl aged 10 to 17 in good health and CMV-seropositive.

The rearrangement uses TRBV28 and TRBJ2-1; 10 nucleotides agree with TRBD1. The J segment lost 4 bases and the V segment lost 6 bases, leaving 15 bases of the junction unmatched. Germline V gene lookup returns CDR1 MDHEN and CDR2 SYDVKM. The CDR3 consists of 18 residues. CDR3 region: CASSGTGESGWVYNEQFF. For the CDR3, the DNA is TGTGCCAGCAGCGGGACAGGGGAATCTGGTTGGGTGTACAATGAGCAGTTCTTC.

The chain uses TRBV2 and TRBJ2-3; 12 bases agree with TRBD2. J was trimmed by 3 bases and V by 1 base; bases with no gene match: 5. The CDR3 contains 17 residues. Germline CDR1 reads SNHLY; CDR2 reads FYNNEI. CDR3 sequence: CASSEVRLAGVTDTQYF. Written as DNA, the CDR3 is TGTGCCAGCAGTGAAGTCCGACTAGCGGGAGTGACAGATACGCAGTATTTT.

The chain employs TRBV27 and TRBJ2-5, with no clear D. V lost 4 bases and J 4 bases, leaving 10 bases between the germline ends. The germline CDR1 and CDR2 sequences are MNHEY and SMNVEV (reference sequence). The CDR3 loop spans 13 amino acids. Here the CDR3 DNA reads TGTGCCAGCAGTTGGAGTCGTCGAGAGACCCAGTACTTC. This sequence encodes CASSWSRRETQYF.

The CDR3 region has the DNA TGTGCCAGCTCACCCCCAGGGGGCGAGCAGTACTTC. Its protein product is CASSPPGGEQYF. The chain is built from TRBV18 and TRBJ2-7, with 7 bases aligning to TRBD1. V lost 3 bases to trimming and J lost 6 bases; unmatched junction nucleotides: 2. The CDR3 has 12 amino acids. Germline CDR1 and CDR2: KGHSH and LQKENI.

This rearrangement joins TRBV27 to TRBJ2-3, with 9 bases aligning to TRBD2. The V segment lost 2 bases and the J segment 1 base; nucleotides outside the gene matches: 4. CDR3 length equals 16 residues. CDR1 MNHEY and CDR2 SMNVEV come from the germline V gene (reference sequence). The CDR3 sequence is CASSLGAGGGTDTQYF. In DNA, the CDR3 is TGTGCCAGCAGTTTAGGGGCGGGAGGGGGCACAGATACGCAGTATTTT.